Included here is one T cell receptor (beta chain) sequence, with context. Its target is not known. The data belong to a study of chemoradiotherapy in HPV16-positive cancers. Whole-study findings and limits: HPV-responsive T-cell expansion during chemoradiotherapy was linked to improved recurrence-free survival in HPV16-positive patients. During treatment, candidate HPV-specific clones and E7-related motifs expanded in tumor.

The CDR3 extends over 17 amino acids. Germline V gene sequence: CDR1 MRHNA, CDR2 SNTAGT. Germline trimming cut 5 bases from V and 0 bases from J; bases unmatched to any gene: 3. The data were produced by immunoSEQ multiplex PCR, yet TCRdb's version contains in-frame clones alone and is incomplete. The sample holds about 15,000 clones, under 85% seen once. The receptor comes from a human donor with HPV-associated anogenital cancer. Sampling was done from a patient who underwent chemoradiotherapy. The V gene is TRBV6-4, the J gene TRBJ2-2; 13 bases agree with TRBD2. CDR3 sequence reads: CASSRTSGGSNTGELFF. The DNA for the CDR3 is TGTGCCAGCAGTCGGACTAGCGGGGGATCGAACACCGGGGAGCTGTTTTTT.